The next 32 T cell receptor beta chains were all read from a single sample in a study of T-cell memory formation after mild COVID-19. TCRdb passed the 5' RACE reads through MiXCR, listing each CDR3 protein once. Among some 350,000 distinct CDR3 sequences listed, over 10% were seen once. The sequenced sample consisted of PBMCs or a T cell subset sorted from them (not recorded which). These receptors were obtained from a man aged 18 to 30 who had mild COVID-19 (a few samples of this study predate the infection). Cell type and time point are not known.

The chain uses TRBV7-9 and TRBJ2-7, with D unresolved. V was trimmed by 3 bases and J by 1 base, leaving 7 bases between them. Germline V gene lookup returns CDR1 SEHNR and CDR2 FQNEAQ (reference sequence). This CDR3 has 13 amino acids. CDR3 sequence (DNA): TGTGCCAGCAGCTTCTGGGGTTCCTACGAGCAGTACGTC. As protein: CASSFWGSYEQYV.

This clonotype was seen only a few times. The gene calls are TRBV5-1 and TRBJ2-7; 9 bases are shared with TRBD1. This CDR3 has 15 residues. Germline V gives CDR1 SGHRS, CDR2 YFSETQ. V was clipped by 4 bases and J by 4 bases; unmatched bases: 9. CDR3 sequence: CASSLTGQGPYEQYF. DNA of the CDR3: TGCGCCAGCAGCCTTACGGGACAGGGCCCTTACGAGCAGTACTTC.

The rearrangement joins TRBV14 to TRBJ2-1; 7 bases map to TRBD1. V shed 1 base and J 6 bases; nucleotides not matched to a gene: 6. Germline CDR1 SGHDN, CDR2 FVKESK. This CDR3 contains 15 residues. The CDR3 region is CASSQVATGSNEQFF. As DNA, the CDR3 is TGTGCCAGCAGCCAAGTGGCGACAGGGAGCAATGAGCAGTTCTTC.

The chain combines TRBV11-1 with TRBJ1-5, with D unresolved. Trimming took off 1 base at V and 9 bases at J, with 10 bases between the two ends. Per the germline V gene, CDR1 is SGHAT and CDR2 is FQDESV (reference sequence). The CDR3 is made up of 13 amino acids. In nucleotides, the CDR3 is TGTGCCAGCAGCTTAGGCCCCCCGTGGCCCCAGCATTTT. Translation: CASSLGPPWPQHF. The whole variable domain, filled in from reference TRBV11-1 and TRBJ1-5, reads EAEVAQSPRYKITEKSQAVAFWCDPISGHATLYWYRQILGQGPELLVQFQDESVVDDSQLPKDRFSAERLKGVDSTLKIQPAELGDSAMYLCASSLGPPWPQHFGDGTRLSIL.

The chain has TRBV20-1 and TRBJ2-1; 9 bases align to TRBD2. The V segment lost 6 bases and the J segment 5 bases; nucleotides outside the gene matches: 8. The germline gives CDR1 DFQATT, CDR2 SNEGSKA (reference sequence). The CDR3 sequence is 14 residues long. The CDR3 DNA follows: TGCAGTGCCAGCACGGGACTAGCAAACAATGAGCAGTTCTTC. It specifies CSASTGLANNEQFF.

The sample holds a few counts of this clonotype. V usage is TRBV28 and J usage is TRBJ2-7, with D maybe TRBD1 (6 bases). V dropped 4 bases and J dropped 2 bases, with 12 bases sitting between them. Germline CDR1 MDHEN, CDR2 SYDVKM. The CDR3 sequence is 14 residues long. The CDR3 spells CASSSGTLTYEQYF. CDR3 DNA sequence: TGTGCCAGCAGTTCCGGGACACTAACCTACGAGCAGTACTTC.

This clonotype was detected many times. The V gene is TRBV7-3, the J gene TRBJ1-2, with 12 bases aligning to TRBD1. Trimming removed 5 bases from V and 8 bases from J; junction bases left unmatched: 3. Looked up from germline, CDR1 is SGHTA and CDR2 is FQGTGA. This CDR3 contains 13 residues. The CDR3 bases are TGTGCCAGCAGCACCGGGACAGGGGGCGGCTACACCTTC. Translated, it gives CASSTGTGGGYTF.

The gene calls are TRBV2 and TRBJ1-1, with D perhaps matching TRBD1 (6 bases). Per the germline V gene, CDR1 is SNHLY and CDR2 is FYNNEI. The CDR3 loop spans 14 amino acids. Trimming removed 3 bases at V and 5 bases at J, with 13 bases between. The chain's CDR3 is CASSDTGRRTEAFF. The CDR3 DNA sequence: TGTGCCAGCAGTGATACAGGGAGGAGAACTGAAGCTTTCTTT. The variable domain in full, with the rest retrieved from reference TRBV2 and TRBJ1-1, is EPEVTQTPSHQVTQMGQEVILRCVPISNHLYFYWYRQILGQKVEFLVSFYNNEISEKSEIFDDQFSVERPDGSNFTLKIRSTKLEDSAMYFCASSDTGRRTEAFFGQGTRLTVV.

The J gene is TRBJ2-7, the V gene TRBV6-5, with 7 bases matching TRBD1. This CDR3 has 14 residues. The J segment lost 7 bases and the V segment lost 5 bases, leaving 11 bases of the junction unmatched. Germline CDR1 is MNHEY and CDR2 is SVGAGI. CDR3 sequence (DNA): TGTGCCAGCAGTCTTAGAGGGGGCGGCGGGGAGCAGTACTTC. It specifies CASSLRGGGGEQYF.

The rearrangement uses TRBV11-2 and TRBJ2-7; D possibly matches TRBD1 or TRBD2 (5 bases each). This CDR3 comprises 17 residues. Trimming took off 1 base at V and 2 bases at J, with 18 bases between the two ends. CDR1 and CDR2 (germline): SGHAT, FQNNGV. CDR3 loop: CASSLAAWGSLTYEQYF. Here the CDR3 DNA reads TGTGCCAGCAGCTTAGCAGCTTGGGGGAGCTTAACCTACGAGCAGTACTTC.

This clonotype has more than one count but fewer than ten. This chain connects TRBV3-1 to TRBJ1-1, with D tentatively TRBD1 (5 bases). This CDR3 is 15 amino acids long. V lost 0 bases to trimming and J lost 5 bases, with 13 bases between them. Germline V gives CDR1 LGHDT, CDR2 YNNKEL (reference sequence). CDR3: CASSQDLSRVTEAFF. CDR3 bases: TGTGCCAGCAGCCAAGATCTTAGCAGGGTTACTGAAGCTTTCTTT.

The chain uses TRBV24-1 and TRBJ2-2, with D hard to call. Germline-derived CDR1 and CDR2 are KGHDR and SFDVKD. The V gene lost 5 bases and the J gene lost 0 bases, with 6 bases spanning the gap. There are 14 residues in the CDR3. The CDR3 spells CATSAAANTGELFF. The CDR3 DNA reads as TGTGCCACCAGTGCAGCCGCGAACACCGGGGAGCTGTTTTTT.

This sequence joins TRBV19 and TRBJ2-4; tentative D call: TRBD1 (5 bases). There are 14 residues in the CDR3. With 2 bases removed from V and 8 bases from J, the gap between germline ends came to 13 bases. Per germline, CDR1 LNHDA and CDR2 SQIVND (reference sequence). CDR3 nucleotides: TGTGCCAGTAGTATACTTGACAGTGAGGACATTCAGTACTTC. The encoded protein is CASSILDSEDIQYF.

This clonotype appeared a few times. The chain employs TRBV3-1 and TRBJ1-1; weak D call: TRBD1 (5 bases). V lost 0 bases and J 6 bases, leaving 8 bases between the germline ends. Germline V lookup: CDR1 LGHDT, CDR2 YNNKEL (reference sequence). This CDR3 comprises 13 residues. The CDR3 spells CASSQDRDSEAFF. As DNA, the CDR3 is TGTGCCAGCAGCCAAGATCGGGACTCTGAAGCTTTCTTT.

The J gene is TRBJ2-5, the V gene TRBV5-1; D remains unclear. V dropped 4 bases and J dropped 3 bases, with 7 bases sitting between them. CDR1 is SGHRS, CDR2 YFSETQ, per germline. This CDR3 spans 12 amino acids. CDR3 nucleotides: TGCGCCAGCAGCGACCCTAAAGAGACCCAGTACTTC. Amino acids: CASSDPKETQYF.

This CDR3 reads CASSQVVGGITDTQYF. In DNA form, the CDR3 reads TGCGCCAGCAGCCAAGTCGTCGGGGGAATTACAGATACGCAGTATTTT. This chain joins TRBV4-1 and TRBJ2-3; tentative D call: TRBD2 (6 bases). Germline CDR1 reads MGHRA; CDR2 reads YSYEKL. This CDR3 region has 16 residues. Trimming pared 1 base from V and 3 bases from J, leaving 14 bases between.

V gene TRBV5-6 combines with J gene TRBJ1-4, with D perhaps matching TRBD1 (5 bases). Germline assignment: CDR1 SGHDT and CDR2 YYEEEE. This CDR3 contains 12 residues. Between the trimmed V and J ends, which lost 4 bases and 8 bases, there was a span of 9 bases. Here the CDR3 reads CASSARQEKLFF. Written as DNA, the CDR3 is TGTGCCAGCAGCGCCAGACAGGAAAAACTGTTTTTT.

The sample holds a few counts of this clonotype. The chain combines TRBV7-2 with TRBJ2-3, with TRBD2 matching over 16 bases. Germline values: CDR1 SGHTA, CDR2 FQGNSA. With V trimmed by 5 bases and J by 2 bases, 16 bases remained unmatched. The CDR3 length is 21 residues. The CDR3 sequence: CASSRSLFGTSGGANTDTQYF. The CDR3 region has the DNA TGTGCCAGCAGCAGAAGCCTCTTTGGGACTAGCGGGGGGGCTAACACAGATACGCAGTATTTT.

Ten or more counts support this clonotype. CDR3 loop: CSAPRGAQETQYF. Here the CDR3 DNA reads TGCAGTGCTCCTCGGGGGGCGCAAGAGACCCAGTACTTC. This chain joins TRBV20-1 and TRBJ2-5, with TRBD2 as a possible D gene (7 bases). CDR3 length: 13 amino acids. The germline gives CDR1 DFQATT, CDR2 SNEGSKA (reference sequence). The V end lost 5 bases, the J end lost 2 bases, and 12 bases lay between the germline ends.

This clonotype was seen more than once but under ten times. The chain carries TRBV6-4 and TRBJ1-2; D is uncertain. Germline V gene lookup returns CDR1 MRHNA and CDR2 SNTAGT. The CDR3 sequence is 12 residues long. V was cut by 4 bases and J by 8 bases, with 11 bases left in between. In nucleotides, the CDR3 is TGTGCCAGCAGTGGTACCAGCGGGGGCTACACCTTC. Its protein product is CASSGTSGGYTF.

The chain couples TRBV12-3 or TRBV12-4 to TRBJ2-7; either TRBD1 or TRBD2 may supply D (5 bases each). Trimming shortened V by 2 bases and J by 4 bases, and 15 bases separated the two germline ends. This CDR3 is 15 amino acids long. CDR3 protein: CASSLIGTSRYEQYF. The CDR3, as DNA: TGTGCCAGCAGTTTAATAGGGACCTCCAGGTACGAGCAGTACTTC.

There are many counts of this clonotype. The V gene is TRBV5-1, the J gene TRBJ2-5; possibly TRBD1 for D (5 bases). Trimming stripped 2 bases from V and 5 bases from J, with 16 bases between. The CDR3 consists of 15 residues. The germline V gene has CDR1 SGHRS and CDR2 YFSETQ. The CDR3 is CASSFQGAQGETQYF. The DNA for the CDR3 is TGCGCCAGCAGCTTCCAAGGGGCCCAAGGGGAGACCCAGTACTTC.

This clonotype was detected only a few times. V is TRBV5-6 and J is TRBJ2-7, with 9 positions matching TRBD1. The CDR3 spans 16 residues. V gave up 4 bases and J gave up 5 bases; unmatched junction bases: 13. Germline loops: CDR1 SGHDT, CDR2 YYEEEE. The CDR3 sequence: CASSPPARDRENEQYV. Here the CDR3 DNA reads TGTGCCAGCAGCCCACCCGCCCGGGACAGGGAAAACGAGCAGTACGTC.

This chain joins TRBV29-1 and TRBJ2-2, with D tentatively TRBD1 or TRBD2 (6 bases each). V lost 0 bases and J 8 bases, leaving 10 bases between the germline ends. The germline V gene has CDR1 SQVTM and CDR2 ANQGSEA. This CDR3 has 13 amino acids. The CDR3 DNA reads as TGCAGCGTTGAAGAGGGGGGCTATGGGGAGCTGTTTTTT. Its translation: CSVEEGGYGELFF.

This clonotype has more than one count but fewer than ten. V gene TRBV4-3 combines with J gene TRBJ1-3, with TRBD1 matching over 9 bases. The CDR3 loop spans 17 amino acids. J gave up 3 bases and V 0 bases, and 6 bases lay outside the gene matches. Germline V gene data show CDR1 as LGHNA and CDR2 as YSLEER. The CDR3 here is CASSQDGDRAFGNTIYF. In nucleotides, the CDR3 is TGCGCCAGCAGCCAAGATGGGGACAGGGCGTTTGGAAACACCATATATTTT.

This clonotype was seen many times. This rearrangement joins TRBV10-3 to TRBJ1-4; D is unclear. The CDR3 spans 13 residues. V was shortened by 6 bases and J by 8 bases, with 13 bases between the two germline ends. CDR1 ENHRY and CDR2 SYGVKD come from the germline V gene. CDR3 in amino acids: CAIRPGTGEKLFF. CDR3 nucleotides: TGTGCCATCAGGCCGGGAACGGGGGAAAAACTGTTTTTT.

This chain links TRBV7-9 with TRBJ2-7, with D possibly being TRBD2 (5 bases). Trimming left V 4 bases short and J 0 bases short, with 7 bases between. This CDR3 is 13 amino acids long. Germline CDR1 and CDR2: SEHNR and FQNEAQ (reference sequence). As DNA, the CDR3 is TGTGCCAGCAGCTCCCGGGGCTCCTACGAGCAGTACGTC. Translated: CASSSRGSYEQYV.

This clonotype came up a few times. The chain combines TRBV7-2 with TRBJ2-2, with a weak D call TRBD2 (6 bases). This CDR3 has 17 residues. Germline V lookup: CDR1 SGHTA, CDR2 FQGNSA. Trimming shortened V by 4 bases and J by 4 bases, and 19 bases separated the two germline ends. The CDR3 DNA is TGTGCCAGCAGCTCGTCGACTAGTACCTCCTTCACCGGGGAGCTGTTTTTT. It specifies CASSSSTSTSFTGELFF. Based on the CDR3 plus reference TRBV7-2 and TRBJ2-2, the full variable domain is GAGVSQSPSNKVTEKGKDVELRCDPISGHTALYWYRQSLGQGLEFLIYFQGNSAPDKSGLPSDRFSAERTGGSVSTLTIQRTQQEDSAVYLCASSSSTSTSFTGELFFGEGSRLTVL.

This clonotype came up many times. The rearrangement links TRBV5-1 to TRBJ1-3, with D possibly TRBD1 on 5 matching bases. CDR3 length: 14 residues. Per germline, CDR1 SGHRS and CDR2 YFSETQ. V gave up 4 bases and J gave up 4 bases, with 12 bases separating them. This CDR3 is CASSRDFVGNTIYF. DNA of the CDR3: TGCGCCAGCAGCAGGGACTTCGTCGGAAACACCATATATTTT. Full variable domain (remainder filled in from reference TRBV5-1 and TRBJ1-3): KAGVTQTPRYLIKTRGQQVTLSCSPISGHRSVSWYQQTPGQGLQFLFEYFSETQRNKGNFPGRFSGRQFSNSRSEMNVSTLELGDSALYLCASSRDFVGNTIYFGEGSWLTVV.

This clonotype has only a few counts. The chain joins TRBV7-2 to TRBJ1-2; D is perhaps TRBD1 (5 bases). V lost 1 base to trimming and J lost 7 bases, with 28 bases between them. This CDR3 is 19 amino acids long. The germline gives CDR1 SGHTA, CDR2 FQGNSA. The CDR3 coding sequence is TGTGCCAGCAGCTTAGGGGGTTTTAGGCAGGGAGTAAGTCGGCGTGGCTACACCTTC. Translated: CASSLGGFRQGVSRRGYTF.

This clonotype was observed a handful of times. The chain uses TRBV5-1 and TRBJ2-7, with D perhaps TRBD1 or TRBD2 (6 bases each). With 0 bases removed from V and 2 bases from J, the gap between germline ends came to 12 bases. This CDR3 spans 15 amino acids. Germline CDR1 reads SGHRS; CDR2 reads YFSETQ. The CDR3 reads CASSLAGASPYEQYF. The CDR3 DNA is TGCGCCAGCAGCTTGGCGGGGGCCTCTCCCTACGAGCAGTACTTC. The variable domain in full, completed from reference TRBV5-1 and TRBJ2-7, reads KAGVTQTPRYLIKTRGQQVTLSCSPISGHRSVSWYQQTPGQGLQFLFEYFSETQRNKGNFPGRFSGRQFSNSRSEMNVSTLELGDSALYLCASSLAGASPYEQYFGPGTRLTVT.

This clonotype has just a few counts. V and J are TRBV6-5 and TRBJ2-7; 7 nucleotides match TRBD1. Trimming at V came to 2 bases and at J to 4 bases, leaving 5 bases not matched to a gene. Germline loops: CDR1 MNHEY, CDR2 SVGAGI. This CDR3 is 14 amino acids long. CDR3 DNA sequence: TGTGCCAGCAGTTACGGCAGGGGGTCTTACGAGCAGTACTTC. Protein product: CASSYGRGSYEQYF.